The 9 T cell receptor beta chains given below trace back to one sample, sequenced in a study of blood T cell repertoires in COVID-19. Clones were read by immunoSEQ multiplex PCR, and TCRdb kept only the in-frame ones, dropping some. The table shows around 99,000 clones, with about 93% occurring only once. The source material was peripheral blood. The receptor set was obtained from a woman in her 30s with acute or convalescent COVID-19.

The gene calls are TRBV7-9 and TRBJ1-1; 7 bases match TRBD1. The CDR3 extends over 15 amino acids. Germline V gives CDR1 SEHNR, CDR2 FQNEAQ (reference sequence). V shed 1 base and J 4 bases; nucleotides not matched to a gene: 6. The CDR3 reads CASSLGQGRSTEAFF. The CDR3 nucleotides are TGTGCCAGCAGCTTAGGACAGGGTCGGAGCACTGAAGCTTTCTTT. Variable domain in full (rest from reference TRBV7-9 and TRBJ1-1): DTGVSQNPRHKITKRGQNVTFRCDPISEHNRLYWYRQTLGQGPEFLTYFQNEAQLEKSRLLSDRFSAERPKGSFSTLEIQRTEQGDSAMYLCASSLGQGRSTEAFFGQGTRLTVV.

This clone has just one count. The chain links TRBV28 to TRBJ2-1; TRBD2 aligns across 12 bases. Germline V gives CDR1 MDHEN, CDR2 SYDVKM. V lost 5 bases to trimming and J lost 3 bases; unmatched junction nucleotides: 17. CDR3 length: 20 amino acids. Written as DNA, the CDR3 is TGTGCCAGCAGTCGTTTAATTTCAGGGTCTAGCGGGAGGGTCTACAATGAGCAGTTCTTC. Residues: CASSRLISGSSGRVYNEQFF.

This chain connects TRBV5-1 to TRBJ1-2, with 10 bases fitting TRBD1. CDR1 and CDR2 (germline): SGHRS, YFSETQ. The CDR3 loop spans 15 amino acids. V was pared by 0 bases and J by 8 bases, with 7 bases of the junction left unmatched. The CDR3 reads CASSLDGTGVGGYTF. For the CDR3, the DNA is TGCGCCAGCAGCTTGGACGGGACAGGGGTCGGAGGCTACACCTTC.

This chain links TRBV11-2 with TRBJ1-2, with TRBD1 identical over 9 bases. CDR3 length: 12 residues. The germline gives CDR1 SGHAT, CDR2 FQNNGV. Trimming at V came to 3 bases and at J to 14 bases, leaving 7 bases not matched to a gene. The CDR3 loop reads CASSLNRGLCTF. The CDR3 coding sequence is TGTGCCAGCAGCTTGAACAGGGGGCTTTGTACCTTC.

The genes are TRBV11-3 and TRBJ2-5, with 7 bases aligning to TRBD1. Germline trimming cut 5 bases from V and 5 bases from J; bases unmatched to any gene: 5. Germline values: CDR1 SGHNT, CDR2 YENEEA. The CDR3 runs to 13 residues. The CDR3 sequence is CASSPGQEETQYF. The CDR3 coding sequence is TGTGCCAGCAGCCCCGGACAGGAGGAGACCCAGTACTTC.

In this sample, this clone turned up a few times. J is TRBJ2-1 and V is TRBV6-5, with D uncertain. This CDR3 is 14 amino acids long. V dropped 7 bases and J dropped 1 base, with 11 bases sitting between them. Germline loops: CDR1 MNHEY, CDR2 SVGAGI. The CDR3 sequence: CASNVESSYNEQFF. In DNA form, the CDR3 reads TGTGCCAGCAACGTGGAGAGTTCCTACAATGAGCAGTTCTTC.

The chain has TRBV29-1 and TRBJ1-2, with D uncertain. This CDR3 spans 13 amino acids. Germline V gene lookup returns CDR1 SQVTM and CDR2 ANQGSEA. Between the trimmed V and J ends, which lost 7 bases and 7 bases, there was a span of 19 bases. For the CDR3, the DNA is TGCAGCGCCCCGGCCACCCTAGGCTCTGGCTACACCTTC. It yields the protein CSAPATLGSGYTF.

This clone has only one observation. V gene TRBV28 combines with J gene TRBJ2-7; the match to TRBD1 covers 8 bases. CDR1 and CDR2 from the germline V gene are MDHEN and SYDVKM. The CDR3 spans 13 residues. V shed 10 bases, J shed 2 bases, and the junction held 7 bases outside the gene matches. The CDR3: CATKLQGAYEQYF. In DNA form, the CDR3 reads TGTGCCACCAAACTACAGGGGGCCTACGAGCAGTACTTC. The whole variable domain, filled in from reference TRBV28 and TRBJ2-7, reads DVKVTQSSRYLVKRTGEKVFLECVQDMDHENMFWYRQDPGLGLRLIYFSYDVKMKEKGDIPEGYSVSREKKERFSLILESASTNQTSMYLCATKLQGAYEQYFGPGTRLTVT.

The chain combines TRBV7-6 with TRBJ2-3, with 9 bases lining up with TRBD2. CDR3 length: 13 amino acids. Germline V gives CDR1 SGHVS, CDR2 FNYEAQ. V gave up 2 bases and J gave up 8 bases; unmatched junction bases: 2. The CDR3 sequence: CASSLSAGGTQYF. In DNA, the CDR3 is TGTGCCAGCAGCTTATCAGCGGGGGGTACGCAGTATTTT.